Each of the 27 T cell receptor beta chains below was sequenced from the same sample in a study of blood T cells in healthy people across ages. A second PCR, run for about 7 to 11 cycles, used a sample-barcoded 5' primer plus a J-beta primer mix. TCRdb itself ran the 5' RACE reads through MiXCR, one entry per CDR3 protein. The sample lists 1.5 million to 2 million distinct CDR3 sequences, roughly 52% occurring once. The sample consisted of blood. The receptors here all came from a woman aged 40 to 50 in good health.

This chain links TRBV29-1 with TRBJ2-1, with TRBD1 as a possible D gene (6 bases). The CDR3 contains 14 residues. The V end was cut by 5 bases, the J end by 4 bases, with 15 bases between. Per the germline V gene, CDR1 is SQVTM and CDR2 is ANQGSEA. CDR3 protein: CSVKGQVLYNEQFF. The CDR3 DNA follows: TGCAGCGTTAAGGGACAAGTACTTTACAATGAGCAGTTCTTC.

V and J are TRBV15 and TRBJ2-1; 9 bases map to TRBD2. CDR1 and CDR2 from the germline V gene are LNHNV and YYDKDF (reference sequence). V lost 0 bases to trimming and J lost 6 bases; unmatched junction nucleotides: 6. The CDR3 is 16 amino acids. As DNA, the CDR3 is TGTGCCACCAGCAGAGATTTTCGCGGGGGGGCCAATGAGCAGTTCTTC. This codes for CATSRDFRGGANEQFF.

The V gene is TRBV9, the J gene TRBJ2-1, with 8 bases aligning to TRBD1. The CDR3 contains 15 residues. The junction had 11 bases not matched to a gene; V was cut back by 3 bases and J by 9 bases. In germline, CDR1 is SGDLS, CDR2 YYNGEE. CDR3 amino acids: CASSAAGGLPSEQFF. DNA for the CDR3: TGTGCCAGCAGCGCTGCAGGGGGCTTACCCAGTGAGCAGTTCTTC.

At least ten counts were recorded for this clonotype. This sequence joins TRBV7-2 and TRBJ2-3; weak D call: TRBD2 (5 bases). CDR1 and CDR2 from the germline V gene are SGHTA and FQGNSA. V shed 6 bases and J shed 0 bases, with 10 bases lying between them. The CDR3 has 14 amino acids. The CDR3 nucleotides read TGTGCCAGCAGTTTATCGGGGAGCACAGATACGCAGTATTTT. It encodes CASSLSGSTDTQYF.

The rearrangement joins TRBV5-1 to TRBJ2-5, with TRBD2 matching over 14 bases. The V and J ends lost 4 bases and 11 bases, in that order; junction bases with no gene match: 10. The germline gives CDR1 SGHRS, CDR2 YFSETQ. CDR3 size: 15 residues. The CDR3 DNA reads as TGCGCCAGCAGCCGGACTAGCGGGGGGTACAATGAGCAGTACTTC. Its protein product is CASSRTSGGYNEQYF.

As DNA, the CDR3 is TGCAGTGCTAGAGATCACGCTACAGGGATGAAGTCACCCCTCCACTTT. It specifies CSARDHATGMKSPLHF. The chain recombines TRBV20-1 with TRBJ1-6, with a possible D match to TRBD1 (6 bases). This CDR3 region has 16 residues. Looked up from germline, CDR1 is DFQATT and CDR2 is SNEGSKA (reference sequence). Trimming pared 0 bases from V and 10 bases from J, leaving 19 bases between.

This sequence joins TRBV11-2 and TRBJ2-1, with a weak D call TRBD2 (7 bases). The ends were cut back, 4 bases at V and 3 bases at J, with 10 bases in the middle. The CDR3 runs to 14 residues. Germline values: CDR1 SGHAT, CDR2 FQNNGV. The CDR3 DNA follows: TGTGCCAGCAGCTCAGGGGAGGGCTACAATGAGCAGTTCTTC. Translating it yields CASSSGEGYNEQFF.

This chain joins TRBV19 and TRBJ2-7, with 9 bases aligning to TRBD1. Germline-derived CDR1 and CDR2 are LNHDA and SQIVND (reference sequence). The ends lost 1 base at V and 5 bases at J; junction bases unmatched: 6. This CDR3 is built from 15 residues. In nucleotides, the CDR3 is TGTGCCAGTAGTATAGTCACCGGGACAGGGAACGAGCAGTACTTC. Its translation is CASSIVTGTGNEQYF.

V is TRBV27 and J is TRBJ2-7; 7 bases are shared with TRBD1. Trimming cost V 6 bases and J 2 bases; bases outside gene matches: 10. CDR1 MNHEY and CDR2 SMNVEV come from the germline V gene (reference sequence). The CDR3 runs to 15 residues. The CDR3, as DNA: TGTGCCAGCAGGACCACCCGGGACAGTACCTACGAGCAGTACTTC. Its protein is CASRTTRDSTYEQYF.

The chain carries TRBV7-2 and TRBJ2-3; D is possibly TRBD1 (5 bases). Germline V CDR1 and CDR2: SGHTA, FQGNSA. The CDR3 has 15 amino acids. The V end was cut by 5 bases, the J end by 0 bases, with 12 bases between. The CDR3 protein is CASSRVTASTDTQYF. The DNA for the CDR3 is TGTGCCAGCAGCCGAGTGACAGCTAGCACAGATACGCAGTATTTT.

The rearrangement joins TRBV7-2 to TRBJ2-3; TRBD2 matches at 8 bases. The CDR3 length is 15 residues. Germline values: CDR1 SGHTA, CDR2 FQGNSA. V trimming: 2 bases; J trimming: 3 bases; junction bases outside the gene matches: 4. The CDR3 sequence is CASSLNGGVTDTQYF. The CDR3 nucleotides read TGTGCCAGCAGCTTAAACGGGGGGGTTACAGATACGCAGTATTTT.

J is TRBJ1-1 and V is TRBV7-9; D uncertain. Germline V gives CDR1 SEHNR, CDR2 FQNEAQ (reference sequence). CDR3 length: 17 amino acids. V lost 5 bases to trimming and J lost 2 bases, with 21 bases between them. CDR3 loop: CASSPRDQPGRNTEAFF. Here the CDR3 DNA reads TGTGCCAGCAGCCCAAGGGATCAACCGGGCCGAAACACTGAAGCTTTCTTT.

The gene calls are TRBV29-1 and TRBJ1-1, with unresolved D. V lost 6 bases and J 10 bases, leaving 21 bases between the germline ends. The length of the CDR3 is 13 residues. The germline CDR1 and CDR2 sequences are SQVTM and ANQGSEA. CDR3 residues: CSVMERIFPAAFF. The CDR3 coding sequence is TGCAGCGTAATGGAACGCATCTTTCCCGCAGCTTTCTTT.

This clonotype was seen many times. The chain is built from TRBV4-3 and TRBJ2-1; TRBD1 matches 11 bases. Looked up from germline, CDR1 is LGHNA and CDR2 is YSLEER. J was trimmed by 7 bases and V by 0 bases; bases with no gene match: 2. The CDR3 is made up of 15 amino acids. DNA for the CDR3: TGCGCCAGCAGCCAAGAAGGGACAGGGGGGAATGAGCAGTTCTTC. This sequence encodes CASSQEGTGGNEQFF.

There are a few counts of this clonotype. V gene TRBV12-3 or TRBV12-4 combines with J gene TRBJ2-4, with D tentatively TRBD1 (6 bases). The J call is doubtful: the DNA matches TRBJ2-5 better. The CDR3 spans 15 residues. CDR3 bases: TGTGCCAGCAGTTTTCAGGGGTTGAGCGAAGAGACCCAGTACTTC. It yields the protein CASSFQGLSEETQYF.

This clonotype was observed a handful of times. This chain uses TRBV9 with TRBJ2-1; possibly TRBD1 for D (6 bases). Trimming took off 4 bases at V and 8 bases at J, with 16 bases between the two ends. The CDR3 spans 14 residues. Germline-derived CDR1 and CDR2 are SGDLS and YYNGEE. CDR3 sequence reads: CASSPKLRGDEQFF. As DNA, the CDR3 is TGTGCCAGCAGCCCTAAGCTCAGGGGTGATGAGCAGTTCTTC.

The gene calls are TRBV6-2 or TRBV6-3 and TRBJ1-4, with TRBD1 as a possible D gene (6 bases). Per germline, CDR1 MNHEY and CDR2 SVGEGT. The CDR3 is made up of 14 amino acids. V dropped 0 bases and J dropped 10 bases, with 12 bases sitting between them. The CDR3 here is CASSYSIQGRKLFF. CDR3 in DNA: TGTGCCAGCAGTTACTCGATCCAGGGGCGAAAACTGTTTTTT.

This clonotype was detected only a few times. The chain employs TRBV20-1 and TRBJ1-2, with D possibly TRBD1 on 5 matching bases. Germline V gene data show CDR1 as DFQATT and CDR2 as SNEGSKA (reference sequence). CDR3 length: 12 residues. Trimming pared 3 bases from V and 6 bases from J, leaving 11 bases between. CDR3 amino acids: CSARDQGHGYTF. The CDR3 coding sequence is TGCAGTGCTAGGGACCAGGGCCATGGCTACACCTTC.

Only a few counts were recorded for this clonotype. The gene calls are TRBV21-1 and TRBJ2-5; the D call of TRBD1 is as the table states it, not checked on the DNA. TRBV21-1 is termed a pseudogene. The CDR3 consists of 18 residues. DNA for the CDR3: TGTGCCAGCAGCAAAGGTCTGGGCTCTGGACAGGGGGCCGAGACCCAGTACTTC. Translating it yields CASSKGLGSGQGAETQYF.

This chain joins TRBV20-1 and TRBJ1-1, with TRBD1 matching over 8 bases. J was trimmed by 7 bases and V by 6 bases; bases with no gene match: 7. Germline loops: CDR1 DFQATT, CDR2 SNEGSKA (reference sequence). The CDR3 totals 12 residues. The CDR3 DNA is TGCAGTGCGCCGAGGACAGGGAGTGAAGCTTTCTTT. Amino acid sequence: CSAPRTGSEAFF.

The chain combines TRBV5-1 with TRBJ2-1, with TRBD2 matching 14 bases. J was trimmed by 3 bases and V by 3 bases; bases with no gene match: 2. CDR3 length: 16 amino acids. The germline CDR1 and CDR2 sequences are SGHRS and YFSETQ. Here the CDR3 reads CASSYGLAGGYNEQFF. In DNA, the CDR3 is TGCGCCAGCAGCTACGGACTAGCGGGGGGCTACAATGAGCAGTTCTTC.

The chain is built from TRBV21-1 and TRBJ1-4; the table's TRBD1 call for D was not verified on the DNA. TRBV21-1 is reported as a pseudogene. The CDR3 length is 16 residues. This CDR3 is CASRRHQWGRREKLFF. The CDR3 DNA is TGTGCCAGCAGGCGTCATCAATGGGGGCGGAGAGAAAAACTGTTTTTT.

The chain has TRBV6-2 or TRBV6-3 and TRBJ1-1; 8 nucleotides match TRBD1. CDR1 and CDR2 (germline): MNHEY, SVGEGT. J was trimmed by 4 bases and V by 10 bases; bases with no gene match: 17. The CDR3 has 16 amino acids. The DNA for the CDR3 is TGTGCCACCACGAAATCGACCAGGACAGGGACCACTGAAGCTTTCTTT. Protein sequence: CATTKSTRTGTTEAFF.

The chain joins TRBV4-3 to TRBJ2-1; 8 nucleotides agree with TRBD1. CDR1 and CDR2 (germline): LGHNA, YSLEER. There are 15 residues in the CDR3. The V gene end was trimmed by 3 bases and the J gene end by 5 bases; junction bases not matched to a gene: 6. CDR3 amino acids: CASSHVDRVDNEQFF. CDR3 in DNA: TGCGCCAGCAGCCACGTGGACAGGGTGGACAATGAGCAGTTCTTC.

The rearrangement joins TRBV28 to TRBJ1-4; tentative D call: TRBD1 (6 bases). V was cut by 2 bases and J by 10 bases, with 14 bases left in between. The germline V gene has CDR1 MDHEN and CDR2 SYDVKM. CDR3 length: 14 amino acids. CDR3 coding DNA: TGTGCCAGCAGTTTACGGGGGGCGGTCGGAAAACTGTTTTTT. The encoded protein is CASSLRGAVGKLFF.

This clonotype has ten or more counts. This sequence joins TRBV9 and TRBJ2-7, with 11 bases lining up with TRBD1. Germline CDR1 is SGDLS and CDR2 is YYNGEE. The CDR3 consists of 15 residues. V lost 3 bases to trimming and J lost 2 bases; unmatched junction nucleotides: 4. The CDR3 sequence is CASSAGTGGTYEQYF. CDR3 nucleotide sequence: TGTGCCAGCAGCGCCGGGACAGGGGGAACCTACGAGCAGTACTTC.

The rearrangement links TRBV6-2 or TRBV6-3 to TRBJ2-1; 9 nucleotides agree with TRBD2. With 2 bases clipped from V and 9 bases from J, the junction kept 8 bases outside the gene matches. The CDR3 runs 15 residues. Germline CDR1 MNHEY, CDR2 SVGEGT. This chain's CDR3 is CASSYERLAVSEQFF. The DNA for the CDR3 is TGTGCCAGCAGTTACGAGAGACTAGCGGTAAGTGAGCAGTTCTTC.